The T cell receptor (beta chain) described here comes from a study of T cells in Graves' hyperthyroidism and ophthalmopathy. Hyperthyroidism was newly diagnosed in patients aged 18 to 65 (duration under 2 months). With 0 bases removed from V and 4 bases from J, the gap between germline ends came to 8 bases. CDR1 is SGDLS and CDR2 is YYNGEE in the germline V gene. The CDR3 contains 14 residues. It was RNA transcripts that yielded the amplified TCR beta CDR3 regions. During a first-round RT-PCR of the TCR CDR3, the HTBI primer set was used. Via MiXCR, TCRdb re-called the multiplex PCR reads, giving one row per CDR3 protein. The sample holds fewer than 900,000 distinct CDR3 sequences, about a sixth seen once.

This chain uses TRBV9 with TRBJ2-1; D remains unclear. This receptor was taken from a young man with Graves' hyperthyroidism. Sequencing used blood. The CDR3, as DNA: TGTGCCAGCAGCGTAGACAGTGGATACAATGAGCAGTTCTTC. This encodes CASSVDSGYNEQFF.